This T cell receptor (beta chain) was documented in a study of CD8 T cells in ankylosing spondylitis. This clonotype was seen ten or more times. One entry per CDR3 protein, called by TCRdb with MiXCR from the 5' RACE reads. The data contain about 140,000 distinct CDR3 sequences, 7% to 9% of them singletons. The CDR3 covers 16 residues. Germline CDR1 and CDR2: MDHEN and SYDVKM. V shed 2 bases and J 9 bases; nucleotides not matched to a gene: 7. Sequenced material: synovial fluid, either unsorted or a sorted T cell fraction (not recorded which). The TCR was taken from a male donor with ankylosing spondylitis. The chain links TRBV28 to TRBJ2-1; 13 positions agree with TRBD2. The DNA of the CDR3 is TGTGCCAGCAGTTTAGGGGGGACTAGCGGGACTGCTGAGCAGTTCTTC. Residues: CASSLGGTSGTAEQFF.